Sequencing of this T cell receptor (beta chain) was carried out in a study of T cell changes during pregnancy in multiple sclerosis. The repertoire was sequenced with immunoSEQ multiplex PCR; TCRdb's copy has only in-frame clones and lacks some. In the table there are under 70,000 clones, 90% of which are singletons. The material was peripheral blood, obtained in the third trimester of pregnancy. This clonotype was sampled from a female donor in good health, enrolled as a control in a pregnancy study.

CDR3 in amino acids: CASSSQENTEAFF. CDR3 bases: TGTGCCAGCAGCTCCCAGGAGAACACTGAAGCTTTCTTT. The chain has TRBV7-9 and TRBJ1-1; D remains ambiguous. Germline loops: CDR1 SEHNR, CDR2 FQNEAQ (reference sequence). Trimming cost V 4 bases and J 1 base, with 7 bases left between them. This CDR3 is 13 amino acids long.